One sample yielded the 13 T cell receptor beta chains listed below, sequenced in a study of T cell repertoires in cytomegalovirus infection. TCRdb passed the reads through MiXCR, listing each CDR3 protein once. The table shows approximately 500,000 distinct CDR3 sequences, with about 15% occurring only once. Specimen: CD8+ T cells from PBMCs. The receptor set was obtained from a human donor in good health (CMV status not recorded). Some clones in this sample may be carry-over from other donors' samples.

This clonotype was recorded a few times. This chain uses TRBV7-4 with TRBJ2-2; no clear D. Trimming stripped 6 bases from V and 3 bases from J, with 8 bases between. CDR3 length equals 13 residues. Germline CDR1 is SGHVT and CDR2 is SQSDAQ. As DNA, the CDR3 is TGTGCCAGCAGGGCAGTGGACACCGGGGAGCTGTTTTTT. This sequence encodes CASRAVDTGELFF.

With respect to this clonotype: This clone may be a read error of a much larger clone one base away. CDR3 protein: CARSLLPGGRTEAFF. Here the CDR3 DNA reads TGTGCCAGAAGCTTACTGCCAGGGGGAAGAACTGAAGCTTTCTTT. V and J are TRBV11-2 and TRBJ1-1; 7 bases match TRBD1. The CDR3 totals 15 residues. Per germline, CDR1 SGHAT and CDR2 FQNNGV.

This clonotype was observed at least ten times. J is TRBJ2-7 and V is TRBV6-1; D ambiguous. From germline, CDR1 is MNHNS and CDR2 SASEGT. CDR3 length equals 14 residues. Trimming cost V 2 bases and J 2 bases, with 10 bases left between them. This CDR3 is CASSELDETYEQYF. The CDR3 DNA is TGTGCCAGCAGTGAACTGGACGAGACCTACGAGCAGTACTTC.

About this clonotype: The germline gene is not matched at one end of the junction; a read error may be the cause. The rearrangement links TRBV28 to TRBJ1-2; 8 bases are a match to TRBD1. Germline V gene sequence: CDR1 MDHEN, CDR2 SYDVKM. CDR3 length equals 16 residues. CDR3 protein: CASTPSGTGLLYVYTF. CDR3 DNA sequence: TGTGCCAGCACCCCTTCAGGGACAGGCCTACTCTATGTCTACACCTTC.

The chain combines TRBV13 with TRBJ2-5; D is undetermined. Trimming shortened V by 3 bases and J by 5 bases, and 13 bases separated the two germline ends. The CDR3 covers 14 residues. Germline lookup yields CDR1 PRHDT and CDR2 FYEKMQ (reference sequence). The CDR3 loop reads CASSFLTVSETQYF. The CDR3 bases are TGTGCCAGCAGCTTCCTAACGGTATCGGAGACCCAGTACTTC.

This clonotype was seen more than once but under ten times. The V gene is TRBV5-5, the J gene TRBJ2-1; 12 nucleotides agree with TRBD1. The germline gives CDR1 SGHKS, CDR2 YYEKEE (reference sequence). This CDR3 has 15 residues. J lost 9 bases, V lost 1 base, and 5 bases had no gene match. The CDR3 loop reads CASSLSGTGGIEQFF. The CDR3 nucleotides are TGTGCCAGCAGCTTGTCCGGGACAGGGGGCATTGAGCAGTTCTTC.

As DNA, the CDR3 is TGTGCCAGCAGCGATGGGCGCCTGGGGGATACGCAGTATTTT. It yields the protein CASSDGRLGDTQYF. This chain joins TRBV7-9 and TRBJ2-3; D is unresolved. CDR3 length: 14 residues. In germline, CDR1 is SEHNR, CDR2 FQNEAQ (reference sequence). The ends were cut back, 5 bases at V and 6 bases at J, with 15 bases in the middle.

The table lists this clonotype with a few counts. This chain links TRBV27 with TRBJ2-3; D is ambiguous. The CDR3 is made up of 15 amino acids. Germline V gene sequence: CDR1 MNHEY, CDR2 SMNVEV (reference sequence). The V and J ends lost 0 bases and 2 bases respectively, with 9 bases between them. CDR3 DNA: TGTGCCAGCAGTTTATCAGGGTCGAACACAGATACGCAGTATTTT. This sequence encodes CASSLSGSNTDTQYF.

This chain uses TRBV5-5 with TRBJ1-5; no clear D. Germline V CDR1 and CDR2: SGHKS, YYEKEE (reference sequence). This CDR3 comprises 14 residues. V was cut by 1 base and J by 0 bases, with 5 bases left in between. CDR3 sequence: CASSLRASNQPQHF. The CDR3 DNA reads as TGTGCCAGCAGCTTGCGGGCTAGCAATCAGCCCCAGCATTTT. The entire variable domain, with the rest obtained from reference TRBV5-5 and TRBJ1-5, is as follows: DAGVTQSPTHLIKTRGQQVTLRCSPISGHKSVSWYQQVLGQGPQFIFQYYEKEERGRGNFPDRFSARQFPNYSSELNVNALLLGDSALYLCASSLRASNQPQHFGDGTRLSIL.

This chain's CDR3 is CARASGSSTDTQYF. Here the CDR3 DNA reads TGTGCCAGGGCTAGCGGGAGTAGCACAGATACGCAGTATTTT. The rearrangement joins TRBV9 to TRBJ2-3, with 10 nucleotides matching TRBD2. J was trimmed by 0 bases and V by 8 bases; bases with no gene match: 3. Germline CDR1 and CDR2: SGDLS and YYNGEE. The CDR3 extends over 14 amino acids.

This clonotype showed up many times. V is TRBV11-2 and J is TRBJ2-3; D may be TRBD1 (6 bases). CDR1 is SGHAT, CDR2 FQNNGV, per germline. The V end was cut by 5 bases, the J end by 10 bases, with 10 bases between. The CDR3 loop spans 11 amino acids. The CDR3 is CASSGQLPQYF. Here the CDR3 DNA reads TGTGCCAGCAGCGGACAGCTACCGCAGTATTTT.

This clonotype was detected many times. The V and J genes are TRBV2 and TRBJ1-2, with D hard to call. The length of the CDR3 is 11 residues. V was clipped by 6 bases and J by 8 bases, with 10 bases between them. CDR1 SNHLY and CDR2 FYNNEI come from the germline V gene. Here the CDR3 DNA reads TGTGCCAGCAGATCCCCGGAGGGCTACACCTTC. Its protein product is CASRSPEGYTF. Full variable domain (remainder filled in from reference TRBV2 and TRBJ1-2): EPEVTQTPSHQVTQMGQEVILRCVPISNHLYFYWYRQILGQKVEFLVSFYNNEISEKSEIFDDQFSVERPDGSNFTLKIRSTKLEDSAMYFCASRSPEGYTFGSGTRLTVV.

This clonotype was observed many times. The chain has TRBV7-9 and TRBJ1-1; D is perhaps TRBD1 (5 bases). The germline V and J ends were trimmed by 7 bases and 0 bases, with 9 bases remaining between them. CDR1 is SEHNR and CDR2 is FQNEAQ in the germline V gene (reference sequence). This CDR3 has 13 residues. CDR3 loop: CASIGGMNTEAFF. In DNA form, the CDR3 reads TGTGCCAGCATCGGGGGGATGAACACTGAAGCTTTCTTT. Using reference TRBV7-9 and TRBJ1-1 for the parts outside the CDR3, the full variable domain is DTGVSQNPRHKITKRGQNVTFRCDPISEHNRLYWYRQTLGQGPEFLTYFQNEAQLEKSRLLSDRFSAERPKGSFSTLEIQRTEQGDSAMYLCASIGGMNTEAFFGQGTRLTVV.